The text below deals with one T cell receptor (beta chain). The antigen is unknown. This record comes from a study of shared clonotypes between healthy human individuals. Study-wide context: Used for every donor were three CD4 naive, three CD4 memory, two CD8 naive and one CD8 memory plate.

Study conclusions and caveats: Sampling was confined to blood; repertoires within tissues likely differ.

The CDR3 extends over 13 amino acids. Trimming removed 0 bases at V and 5 bases at J, with 5 bases between. The germline CDR1 and CDR2 sequences are MNHNS and SASEGT. Repertoires were generated with immunoSEQ multiplex PCR, while TCRdb's copy carries only in-frame clones and drops some. The sample lists around 2.3 million clones, approximately 96% seen once, with about 0.13% in the top ten. The clonotype originates from a man younger than 35 in good health. The sample was naive CD4+ T cells sorted from blood. The sample's subset: CD45RA+ positively selected. The chain carries TRBV6-1 and TRBJ1-5; D uncertain. CDR3 protein: CASSEARYQPQHF. CDR3 nucleotides: TGTGCCAGCAGTGAAGCAAGGTATCAGCCCCAGCATTTT.